These T cell receptor beta chains were read from a single sample in a study of blood T cell repertoires in COVID-19. The method was immunoSEQ multiplex PCR; TCRdb's version includes in-frame clones alone and lacks a portion of them. Of about 64,000 clones listed, approximately 90% were seen once; the top ten hold roughly 3.5%. Material for sequencing was peripheral blood. All receptors come from a man between 65 and 79 years old with acute or convalescent COVID-19. The CDR3 runs from the conserved cysteine through the conserved F or W. The D gene is left open where the match is weak. Not all rows give a size; the values are once, few, many and, for expanded clones, a class.

>TRBJ1-1|TRBV5-1|.|.
CASSLEAGEAFF
TGCGCCAGCAGCTTGGAGGCGGGTGAAGCTTTCTTT
>TRBJ1-5|TRBV6-5|.|once
CASSYSGQTSNQPQHF
TGTGCCAGCAGTTACTCCGGACAGACTAGCAATCAGCCCCAGCATTTT
>TRBJ2-2|TRBV7-2|TRBD2|.
CASSFGAGGPNTGELFF
TGTGCCAGCAGCTTCGGAGCGGGGGGGCCGAACACCGGGGAGCTGTTTTTT
>TRBJ1-4|TRBV4-1|TRBD1|.
CASSQGAGTENEKLFF
TGCGCCAGCAGCCAAGGTGCCGGGACAGAAAATGAAAAACTGTTTTTT
>TRBJ2-5|TRBV6-5|.|large
CASSYPPGPDQETQYF
TGTGCCAGCAGTTACCCCCCGGGTCCGGACCAAGAGACCCAGTACTTC
>TRBJ1-6|TRBV7-2|.|.
CASRDSAQISMNSPLHF
TGTGCCAGCAGAGACAGCGCCCAAATTTCAATGAATTCACCCCTCCACTTT
>TRBJ1-4|TRBV5-5|.|.
CASSRVGLEKLFF
TGTGCCAGCAGTCGGGTGGGGCTCGAAAAACTGTTTTTT
>TRBJ2-1|TRBV19|TRBD2|.
CASSFPRGGGLYNEQFF
TGTGCCAGTAGTTTTCCCCGGGGCGGGGGACTCTACAATGAGCAGTTCTTC
>TRBJ1-4|TRBV7-6|.|.
CASSLRPRQVNEKLFF
TGTGCCAGCAGCTTACGACCACGGCAGGTCAATGAAAAACTGTTTTTT
>TRBJ2-3|TRBV7-6|TRBD2|.
CASSPVVGNIFMGGIRTDTQYF
TGTGCCAGCAGCCCCGTAGTGGGAAACATTTTCATGGGGGGGATTCGCACAGATACGCAGTATTTT
>TRBJ1-3|TRBV14|.|once
CASSQDGLPGNTIYF
TGTGCCAGCAGCCAAGATGGACTGCCTGGAAACACCATATATTTT
>TRBJ1-1|TRBV6-4|.|.
CASSLQMNTEAFF
TGTGCCAGCAGTTTACAGATGAACACTGAAGCTTTCTTT
>TRBJ1-5|TRBV5-5|.|once
CASSSRAYSNQPQHF
TGTGCCAGCAGCTCGAGGGCTTATAGCAATCAGCCCCAGCATTTT
>TRBJ1-4|TRBV4-2|TRBD1|.
CASHPGQGWATNEKLFF
TGTGCCAGCCACCCCGGACAGGGTTGGGCAACTAATGAAAAACTGTTTTTT
>TRBJ2-7|TRBV5-1|TRBD1|.
CASSPQSGQGILSYEQYF
TGCGCCAGCAGCCCCCAATCGGGACAGGGGATACTTTCCTACGAGCAGTACTTC
>TRBJ1-5|TRBV4-2|.|.
CASSQDINQPQHF
TGTGCCAGCAGCCAAGATATAAATCAGCCCCAGCATTTT
>TRBJ2-5|TRBV7-9|.|.
CASSLISQETQYF
TGTGCCAGCAGCTTAATTAGCCAGGAGACCCAGTACTTC
>TRBJ2-7|TRBV6-2/TRBV6-3|TRBD1|once
CASSRTGKDYYEQYF
TGTGCCAGCAGTCGGACAGGGAAGGACTACTACGAGCAGTACTTC
>TRBJ2-7|TRBV9|.|.
CASSVGGLEQYF
TGTGCCAGCAGCGTAGGGGGACTGGAGCAGTACTTC
>TRBJ2-1|TRBV28|TRBD2|.
CASSLGRGGLVEQFF
TGTGCCAGCAGTTTGGGGCGGGGGGGCCTCGTTGAGCAGTTCTTC
>TRBJ2-1|TRBV5-5|TRBD2|.
CASSPAGGPQFF
TGTGCCAGCAGCCCAGCGGGGGGGCCTCAGTTCTTC
>TRBJ2-2|TRBV7-9|TRBD2|.
CASSSSSGGVNTGELFF
TGTGCCAGCAGCTCGTCTAGCGGGGGAGTGAACACCGGGGAGCTGTTTTTT
>TRBJ1-6|TRBV6-5|TRBD1|once
CASSSGTVNSPLHF
TGTGCCAGCAGTTCCGGGACAGTAAATTCACCCCTCCACTTT
>TRBJ2-5|TRBV9|TRBD2|.
CASSGGSVYQETQYF
TGTGCCTCTAGCGGGGGGTCCGTGTACCAAGAGACCCAGTACTTC
>TRBJ2-7|TRBV11-1|TRBD1|.
CASSSTWDRAYEQYF
TGTGCCAGCAGCTCAACATGGGACAGGGCCTACGAGCAGTACTTC
>TRBJ2-7|TRBV7-8|TRBD1|.
CASSLVGTEAYEQYF
TGTGCCAGCAGCTTAGTAGGGACAGAAGCCTACGAGCAGTACTTC
>TRBJ2-1|TRBV7-2|TRBD2|.
CASSPASGTSNEQFF
TGTGCCAGCAGCCCCGCCTCCGGGACTAGCAATGAGCAGTTCTTC
>TRBJ1-3|TRBV5-1|.|.
CASSLGTGRDYDTIYF
TGCGCCAGCAGCTTGGGGACGGGTAGGGACTACGACACCATATATTTT
>TRBJ1-4|TRBV19|.|.
CASSEDIVHQPNEKLFF
TGTGCCAGTAGCGAGGACATTGTGCACCAACCTAATGAAAAACTGTTTTTT
>TRBJ2-3|TRBV15|TRBD2|.
CATSRDRGGGGTDTQYF
TGTGCCACCAGCAGAGATCGTGGCGGGGGAGGCACAGATACGCAGTATTTT
>TRBJ2-3|TRBV9|TRBD2|once
CASSGRGRREGSESTDTQYF
TGTGCCAGCAGCGGACGGGGACGAAGGGAGGGCAGCGAGAGCACAGATACGCAGTATTTT
>TRBJ2-3|TRBV7-2|TRBD2|.
CASSPGGSGGPTDTQYF
TGTGCCAGCAGCCCAGGGGGGAGCGGGGGGCCCACAGATACGCAGTATTTT
>TRBJ2-7|TRBV25-1|.|few
CASSAGYEQYF
TGTGCCAGCAGTGCAGGGTACGAGCAGTACTTC
>TRBJ2-7|TRBV6-5|TRBD1|.
CASSLRGTGSIEQYF
TGTGCCAGCAGTCTACGGGGGACAGGGTCTATCGAGCAGTACTTC
>TRBJ1-5|TRBV6-6|.|.
CASTILQGNQPQHF
TGTGCCAGCACTATACTACAGGGCAATCAGCCCCAGCATTTT
>TRBJ2-7|TRBV5-4|.|.
CASSISGTYEQYF
TGTGCCAGCAGCATCTCAGGGACCTACGAGCAGTACTTC
>TRBJ2-1|TRBV27|.|once
CASSLQGTYNEQFF
TGTGCCAGCAGTTTACAGGGGACCTACAATGAGCAGTTCTTC
>TRBJ2-3|TRBV2|.|.
CASIWGGGDTQYF
TGTGCCAGCATCTGGGGCGGTGGAGATACGCAGTATTTT
>TRBJ1-1|TRBV2|.|.
CASMRENTEAFF
TGTGCCAGCATGAGGGAGAACACTGAAGCTTTCTTT
>TRBJ1-3|TRBV19|.|.
CASSILQGSSGNTIYF
TGTGCCAGTAGTATCCTACAGGGTTCCTCTGGAAACACCATATATTTT
>TRBJ2-3|TRBV5-8|.|.
CASSLRDTQYF
TGTGCCAGCAGCCTCAGGGATACGCAGTATTTT